This T cell receptor beta chain was documented in a study of blood T cell repertoires in COVID-19. At the level of the study: Acute and convalescent COVID-19 specimens originated in the United States, Italy and Spain. Sources were T cells, B-cell-depleted T cells, or PBMCs; the material itself was cDNA or gDNA.

The CDR3 contains 13 residues. The ends were cut back, 1 base at V and 0 bases at J, with 3 bases in the middle. Germline assignment: CDR1 MNHNS and CDR2 SASEGT. Study processing details: The authors estimated nucleated cell counts from reference gene primer amplification. Sequencing was performed with immunoSEQ multiplex PCR; in TCRdb, only in-frame clones are kept and a portion is missing. The D gene and trimming were derived from the DNA, and the V and J assignments and clone size from that table. Of 89,000 or so clones detected, roughly 83% appear once; the ten largest clones hold around 7.3%. V gene TRBV6-1 combines with J gene TRBJ1-2; D not resolved. Source material: peripheral blood. The source is a man aged 45-60 years with active COVID-19. CDR3 in DNA: TGTGCCAGCAGTGAAGACACTAACTATGGCTACACCTTC. This gives the protein CASSEDTNYGYTF.